A selection of T cell receptor beta chains follows, all from one sample in a study of T cells in Graves' hyperthyroidism and ophthalmopathy. MiXCR, applied by TCRdb to the multiplex PCR reads, yields one record per CDR3 protein. The table lists approximately 600,000 distinct CDR3 sequences, over 12% of them singletons. The sequencing sample was made of blood. The receptors shown here come from a middle-aged woman with Graves' ophthalmopathy. Both conserved end residues are part of each CDR3. Fields, in order: D gene, J gene, clone size, V gene, CDR3 protein, CDR3 DNA. D genes are given only for firm matches. Clone size is not always given. Where it is, it says once, few, many or a class for expanded clones.

>-|TRBJ1-2|few|TRBV12-3/TRBV12-4
CASSFPDHYGYTF
TGTGCCAGCAGTTTCCCAGATCACTATGGCTACACCTTC
>TRBD2|TRBJ2-7|many|TRBV5-1
CASSPGLAGGPREQYF
TGCGCCAGCAGTCCGGGACTAGCGGGAGGGCCGCGTGAGCAGTACTTC
>-|TRBJ2-7|many|TRBV11-2
CASSAGLSASEQYF
TGTGCCAGCAGCGCCGGACTAAGCGCGAGCGAGCAGTACTTC
>-|TRBJ2-7|many|TRBV7-2
CASSLLMYEQYF
TGTGCCAGCAGCTTATTAATGTACGAGCAGTACTTC
>-|TRBJ1-1|many|TRBV30
CAWTATNTEAFF
TGTGCCTGGACTGCTACGAACACTGAAGCTTTCTTT
>TRBD1|TRBJ2-5|many|TRBV25-1
CASSDGGTGGETQYF
TGTGCCAGCAGTGATGGAGGGACAGGGGGGGAGACCCAGTACTTC
>TRBD2|TRBJ2-7|many|TRBV28
CASSLTGGRIREQYF
TGTGCCAGCAGTTTAACCGGCGGGAGAATTCGGGAGCAGTACTTC
>-|TRBJ2-6|many|TRBV28
CASRKQGSGANVLTF
TGTGCCAGCAGAAAACAGGGTTCCGGGGCCAACGTCCTGACTTTC
>-|TRBJ1-2|many|TRBV6-5
CASSYSPRGRPGYTF
TGTGCCAGCAGTTACTCCCCGCGGGGGCGACCGGGCTACACCTTC
>TRBD1|TRBJ2-7|few|TRBV5-1
CASASGTGYAEQYF
TGCGCCAGCGCCTCCGGGACAGGGTACGCCGAGCAGTACTTC
>TRBD2|TRBJ2-5|few|TRBV4-2
CASSQGGLAGGRETQYF
TGTGCCAGCAGCCAAGGGGGGCTAGCGGGAGGTCGGGAGACCCAGTACTTC
>-|TRBJ2-7|many|TRBV6-1
CASSPGASLSYEQYF
TGTGCCAGCAGCCCAGGGGCGTCTCTCTCCTACGAGCAGTACTTC
>TRBD1|TRBJ2-7|many|TRBV27
CASSIGTGAHEQYF
TGTGCCAGCAGCATCGGGACAGGGGCGCACGAGCAGTACTTC
>-|TRBJ2-2|many|TRBV6-5
CASRRGGGPSAGELFF
TGTGCCAGCAGAAGGGGGGGAGGGCCGTCTGCCGGGGAGCTGTTTTTT
>TRBD1|TRBJ1-5|many|TRBV2
CASSVTGDSNQPQHF
TGTGCCAGCAGTGTTACAGGGGATAGCAATCAGCCCCAGCATTTT
>-|TRBJ2-7|-|TRBV30
CAWSPAGLSYEQYF
TGTGCCTGGAGCCCGGCCGGACTTTCCTACGAGCAGTACTTC
>-|TRBJ2-5|few|TRBV12-3/TRBV12-4
CASSLHVLAQETQYF
TGTGCCAGCAGTTTACACGTGCTAGCCCAAGAGACCCAGTACTTC
>-|TRBJ1-1|many|TRBV6-2/TRBV6-3
CASRPRTAHTEAFF
TGTGCCAGCAGGCCCCGGACAGCCCACACTGAAGCTTTCTTT
>-|TRBJ1-1|many|TRBV29-1
CSSHESLNTEAFF
TGCAGCTCCCACGAATCTTTGAACACTGAAGCTTTCTTT
>-|TRBJ2-7|-|TRBV19
CASTRRIYEQYF
TGTGCCAGTACCAGAAGGATCTACGAGCAGTACTTC
>-|TRBJ1-5|many|TRBV28
CASSFQSQPQHF
TGTGCCAGCAGTTTCCAAAGTCAGCCCCAGCATTTT
>-|TRBJ2-2|-|TRBV28
CASTGHSPTGELFF
TGTGCCAGCACCGGACATTCGCCTACCGGGGAGCTGTTTTTT
>TRBD1|TRBJ2-7|many|TRBV19
CASSMMSGTAYEQYF
TGTGCCAGTAGTATGATGTCAGGGACAGCCTACGAGCAGTACTTC
>-|TRBJ2-7|many|TRBV7-8
CASSLLVADGSEQYF
TGTGCCAGCAGCTTACTCGTAGCGGACGGTAGCGAGCAGTACTTC
>-|TRBJ2-7|many|TRBV20-1
CSAREPGGDYEQYF
TGCAGTGCTAGAGAACCTGGCGGGGACTACGAGCAGTACTTC
>TRBD1|TRBJ2-7|-|TRBV27
CASSLSIGTGWDEQYF
TGTGCCAGCAGTTTATCGATCGGGACAGGGTGGGACGAGCAGTACTTC
>-|TRBJ2-7|few|TRBV7-2
CASSSRRGTTYEQYF
TGTGCCAGCAGCTCGAGAAGAGGAACTACCTACGAGCAGTACTTC
>TRBD1|TRBJ2-5|many|TRBV25-1
CASRAGGQETQYF
TGTGCCAGCAGGGCAGGGGGCCAGGAGACCCAGTACTTC
>-|TRBJ2-5|few|TRBV20-1
CSARDLRAYQETQYF
TGCAGTGCTAGAGATTTAAGGGCGTACCAAGAGACCCAGTACTTC
>-|TRBJ1-1|few|TRBV13
CASRRRGGQNEAFF
TGTGCCAGCAGGCGCCGGGGGGGGCAAAATGAAGCTTTCTTT
>-|TRBJ1-2|many|TRBV2
CASTVGEGYTF
TGTGCCAGCACCGTGGGGGAAGGCTACACCTTC
>-|TRBJ2-7|-|TRBV20-1
CSAIQSDPYEQYF
TGCAGTGCCATTCAATCCGATCCCTACGAGCAGTACTTC
>-|TRBJ2-5|many|TRBV3-1
CASSQGGPSETQYF
TGTGCCAGCAGCCAAGGCGGGCCTTCTGAGACCCAGTACTTC
>-|TRBJ1-5|many|TRBV28
CASRRGFKEQPQHF
TGTGCCAGCAGGAGGGGATTCAAGGAGCAGCCCCAGCATTTT
>-|TRBJ1-2|many|TRBV30
CAWSVWGGSDGYTF
TGTGCCTGGAGTGTATGGGGGGGGAGCGATGGCTACACCTTC
>-|TRBJ2-7|-|TRBV6-5
CASSWAQVYEQYF
TGTGCCAGCAGTTGGGCCCAGGTCTACGAGCAGTACTTC
>-|TRBJ2-7|-|TRBV29-1
CSVEYGRGHYEQYF
TGCAGCGTTGAATATGGGCGGGGGCACTACGAGCAGTACTTC
>-|TRBJ1-1|-|TRBV2
CASTASGPEAFF
TGTGCCAGCACTGCGAGTGGGCCTGAAGCTTTCTTT
>TRBD2|TRBJ2-7|once|TRBV2
CAAGTSGISSYEQYF
TGTGCCGCCGGGACTAGCGGGATTAGCTCCTACGAGCAGTACTTC
>-|TRBJ2-5|many|TRBV12-3/TRBV12-4
CASRTQGGDGTQYF
TGTGCCAGCAGGACACAGGGAGGGGACGGGACCCAGTACTTC
>-|TRBJ1-5|many|TRBV28
CASSQIQGRNQPQHF
TGTGCCAGCAGCCAAATTCAGGGACGCAATCAGCCCCAGCATTTT
>-|TRBJ2-2|-|TRBV4-1
CASSHPSPGAGELFF
TGCGCCAGCAGCCATCCCTCCCCGGGGGCCGGGGAGCTGTTTTTT
>-|TRBJ2-3|-|TRBV4-1
CASSQASPDTQYF
TGCGCCAGCAGCCAAGCTAGCCCAGATACGCAGTATTTT
>-|TRBJ1-1|many|TRBV7-2
CASSLPQGVGAFF
TGTGCCAGCAGCTTACCGCAGGGCGTTGGGGCTTTCTTT
>TRBD2|TRBJ2-7|many|TRBV24-1
CATTKGTSGKNFPYEQYF
TGTGCCACTACTAAGGGGACTAGCGGTAAGAACTTCCCCTACGAGCAGTACTTC
>-|TRBJ1-5|few|TRBV5-6
CASSSTQDPSNQPQHF
TGTGCCAGCAGTTCAACACAGGACCCTAGCAATCAGCCCCAGCATTTT
>TRBD1|TRBJ1-5|many|TRBV28
CASRLTGGSNQPQHF
TGTGCCAGCAGATTAACAGGGGGCAGCAATCAGCCCCAGCATTTT
>-|TRBJ2-7|-|TRBV3-1
CASSQGADEQYF
TGTGCCAGCAGCCAAGGCGCCGATGAGCAGTACTTC
>-|TRBJ1-4|few|TRBV7-3
CASAKEVGEELFF
TGTGCCAGCGCGAAGGAGGTCGGTGAAGAACTGTTTTTT
>TRBD2|TRBJ2-7|many|TRBV20-1
CSARTLLAGGWEQYF
TGCAGTGCTAGAACCCTACTAGCGGGAGGTTGGGAGCAGTACTTC
>-|TRBJ1-6|-|TRBV4-2
CASSGPQTGQTNSPLHF
TGTGCCAGCAGCGGCCCCCAGACAGGCCAAACTAATTCACCCCTCCACTTT
>TRBD1|TRBJ1-1|few|TRBV12-3/TRBV12-4
CASALPGRGPAFF
TGTGCCAGCGCCCTCCCAGGGAGGGGGCCAGCTTTCTTT
>-|TRBJ2-7|few|TRBV29-1
CSVGRDDSYEQYF
TGCAGCGTAGGGCGGGACGACTCCTACGAGCAGTACTTC
>TRBD2|TRBJ2-5|-|TRBV18
CASSRGTSGSLGETQYF
TGTGCCAGCTCACGCGGGACTAGCGGGAGCTTGGGAGAGACCCAGTACTTC